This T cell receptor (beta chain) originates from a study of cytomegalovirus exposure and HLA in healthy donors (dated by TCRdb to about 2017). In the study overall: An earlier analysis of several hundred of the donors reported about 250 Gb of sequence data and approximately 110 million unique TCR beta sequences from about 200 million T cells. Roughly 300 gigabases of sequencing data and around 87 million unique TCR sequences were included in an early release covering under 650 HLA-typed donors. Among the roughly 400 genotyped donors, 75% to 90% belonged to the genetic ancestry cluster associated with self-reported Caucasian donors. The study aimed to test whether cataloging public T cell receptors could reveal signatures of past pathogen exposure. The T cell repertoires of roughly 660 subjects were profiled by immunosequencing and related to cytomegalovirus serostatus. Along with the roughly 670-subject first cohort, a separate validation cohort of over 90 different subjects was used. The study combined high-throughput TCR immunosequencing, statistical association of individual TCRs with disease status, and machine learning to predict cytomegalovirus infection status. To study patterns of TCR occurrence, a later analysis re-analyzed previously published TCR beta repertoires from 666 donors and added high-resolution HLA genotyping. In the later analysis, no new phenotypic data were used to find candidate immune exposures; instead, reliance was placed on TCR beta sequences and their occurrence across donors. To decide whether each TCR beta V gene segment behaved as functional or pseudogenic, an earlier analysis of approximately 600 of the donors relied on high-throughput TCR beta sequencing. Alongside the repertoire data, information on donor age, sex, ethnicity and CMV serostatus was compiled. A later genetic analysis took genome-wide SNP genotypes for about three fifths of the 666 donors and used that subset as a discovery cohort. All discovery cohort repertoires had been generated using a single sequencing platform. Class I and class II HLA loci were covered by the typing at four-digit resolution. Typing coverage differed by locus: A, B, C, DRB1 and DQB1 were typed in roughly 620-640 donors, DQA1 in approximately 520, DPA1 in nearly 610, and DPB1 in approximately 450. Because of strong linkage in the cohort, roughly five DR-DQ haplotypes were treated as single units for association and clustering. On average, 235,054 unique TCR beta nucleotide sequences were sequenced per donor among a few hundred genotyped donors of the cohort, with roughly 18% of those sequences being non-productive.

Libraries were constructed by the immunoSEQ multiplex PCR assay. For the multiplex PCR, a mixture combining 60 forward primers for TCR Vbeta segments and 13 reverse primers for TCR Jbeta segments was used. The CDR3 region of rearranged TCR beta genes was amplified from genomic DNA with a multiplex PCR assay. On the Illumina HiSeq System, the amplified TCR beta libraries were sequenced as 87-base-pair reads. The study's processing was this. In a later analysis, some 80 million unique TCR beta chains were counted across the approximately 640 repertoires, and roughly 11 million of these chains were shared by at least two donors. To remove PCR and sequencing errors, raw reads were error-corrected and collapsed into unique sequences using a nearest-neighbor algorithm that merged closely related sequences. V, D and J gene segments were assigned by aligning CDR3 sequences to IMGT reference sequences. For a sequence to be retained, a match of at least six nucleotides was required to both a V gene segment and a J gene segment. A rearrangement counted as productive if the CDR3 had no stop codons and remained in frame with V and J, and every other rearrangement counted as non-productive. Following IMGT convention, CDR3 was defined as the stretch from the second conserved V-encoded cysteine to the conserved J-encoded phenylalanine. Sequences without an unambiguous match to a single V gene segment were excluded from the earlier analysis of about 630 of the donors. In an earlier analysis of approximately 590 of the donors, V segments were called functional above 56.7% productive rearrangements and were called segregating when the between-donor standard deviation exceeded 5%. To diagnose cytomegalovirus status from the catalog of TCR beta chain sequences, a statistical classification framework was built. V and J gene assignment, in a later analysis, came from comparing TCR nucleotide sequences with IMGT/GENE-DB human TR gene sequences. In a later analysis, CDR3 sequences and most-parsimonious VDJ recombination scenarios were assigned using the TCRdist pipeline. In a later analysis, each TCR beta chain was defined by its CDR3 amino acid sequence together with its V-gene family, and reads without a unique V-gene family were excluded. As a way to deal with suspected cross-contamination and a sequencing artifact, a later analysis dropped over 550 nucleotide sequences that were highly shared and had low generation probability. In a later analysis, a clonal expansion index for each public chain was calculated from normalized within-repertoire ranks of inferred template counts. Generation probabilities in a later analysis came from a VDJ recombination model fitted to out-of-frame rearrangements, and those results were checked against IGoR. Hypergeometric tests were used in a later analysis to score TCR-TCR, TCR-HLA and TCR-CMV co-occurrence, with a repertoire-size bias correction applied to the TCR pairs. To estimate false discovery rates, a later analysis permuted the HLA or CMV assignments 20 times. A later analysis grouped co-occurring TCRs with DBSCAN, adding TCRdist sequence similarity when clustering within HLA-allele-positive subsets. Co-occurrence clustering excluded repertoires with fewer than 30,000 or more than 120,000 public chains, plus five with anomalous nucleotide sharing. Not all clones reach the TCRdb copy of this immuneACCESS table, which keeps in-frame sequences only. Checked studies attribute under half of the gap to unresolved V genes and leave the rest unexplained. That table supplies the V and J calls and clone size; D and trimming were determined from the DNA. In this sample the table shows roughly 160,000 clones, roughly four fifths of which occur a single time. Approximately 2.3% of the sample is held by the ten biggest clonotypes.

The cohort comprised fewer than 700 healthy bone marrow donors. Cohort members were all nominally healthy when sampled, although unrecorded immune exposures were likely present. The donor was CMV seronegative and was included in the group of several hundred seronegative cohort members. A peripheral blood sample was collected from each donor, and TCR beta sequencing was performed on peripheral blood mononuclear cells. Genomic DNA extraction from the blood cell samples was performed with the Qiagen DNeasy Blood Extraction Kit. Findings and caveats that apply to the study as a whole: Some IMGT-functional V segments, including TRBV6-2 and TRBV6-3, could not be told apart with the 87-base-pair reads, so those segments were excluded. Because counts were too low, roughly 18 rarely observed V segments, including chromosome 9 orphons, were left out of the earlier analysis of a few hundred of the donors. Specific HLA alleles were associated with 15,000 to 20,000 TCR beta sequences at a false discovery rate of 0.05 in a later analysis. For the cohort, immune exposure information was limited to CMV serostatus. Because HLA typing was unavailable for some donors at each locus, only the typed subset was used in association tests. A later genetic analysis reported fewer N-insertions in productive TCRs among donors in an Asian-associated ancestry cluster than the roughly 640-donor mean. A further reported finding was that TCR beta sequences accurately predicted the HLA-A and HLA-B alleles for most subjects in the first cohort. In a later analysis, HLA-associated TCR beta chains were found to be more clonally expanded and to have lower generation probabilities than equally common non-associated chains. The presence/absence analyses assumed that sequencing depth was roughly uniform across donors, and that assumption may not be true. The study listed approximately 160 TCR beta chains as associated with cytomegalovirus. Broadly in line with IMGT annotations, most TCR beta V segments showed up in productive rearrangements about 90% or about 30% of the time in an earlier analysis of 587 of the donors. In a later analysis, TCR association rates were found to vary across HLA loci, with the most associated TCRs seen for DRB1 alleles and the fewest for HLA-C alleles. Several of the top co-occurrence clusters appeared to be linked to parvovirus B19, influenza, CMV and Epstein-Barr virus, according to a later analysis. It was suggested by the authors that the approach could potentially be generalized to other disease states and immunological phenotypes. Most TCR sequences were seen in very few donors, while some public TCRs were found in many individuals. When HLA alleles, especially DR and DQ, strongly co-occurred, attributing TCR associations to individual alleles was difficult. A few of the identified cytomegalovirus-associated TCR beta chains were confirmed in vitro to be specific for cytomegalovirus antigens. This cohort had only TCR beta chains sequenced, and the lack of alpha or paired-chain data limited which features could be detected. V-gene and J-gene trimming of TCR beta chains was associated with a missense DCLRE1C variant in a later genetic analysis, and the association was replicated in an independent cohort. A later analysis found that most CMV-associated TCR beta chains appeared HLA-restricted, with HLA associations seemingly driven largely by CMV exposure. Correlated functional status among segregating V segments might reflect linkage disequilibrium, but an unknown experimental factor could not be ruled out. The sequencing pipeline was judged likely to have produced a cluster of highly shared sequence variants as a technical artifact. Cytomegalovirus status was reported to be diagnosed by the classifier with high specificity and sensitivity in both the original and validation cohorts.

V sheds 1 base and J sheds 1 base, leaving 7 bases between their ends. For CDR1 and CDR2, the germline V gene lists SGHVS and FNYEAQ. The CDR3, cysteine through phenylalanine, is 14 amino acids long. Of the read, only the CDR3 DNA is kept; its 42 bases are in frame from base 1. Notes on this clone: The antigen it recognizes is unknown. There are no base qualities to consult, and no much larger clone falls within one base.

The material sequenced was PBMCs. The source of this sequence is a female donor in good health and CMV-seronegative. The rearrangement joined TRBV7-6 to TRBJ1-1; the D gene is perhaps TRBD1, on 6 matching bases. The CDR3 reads CASSLGGQNTEAFF. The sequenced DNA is TGTGCCAGCAGCTTAGGGGGACAGAACACTGAAGCTTTCTTT.